This entry lists 32 T cell receptor beta chains sequenced from one sample in a study of blood T cells in healthy people across ages. A J-beta primer mix and a sample-barcoded 5' primer were used in a second PCR of about 7 to 11 cycles. One entry per CDR3 protein, called by TCRdb with MiXCR from the 5' RACE reads. In the table there are about 800,000 distinct CDR3 sequences, 58% of which are singletons. Sequencing was performed on blood. These receptors came from a man aged 30 to 45 in good health.

This clonotype has only a few counts. V gene TRBV13 combines with J gene TRBJ1-6; D remains ambiguous. V was clipped by 0 bases and J by 7 bases, with 10 bases between them. Germline CDR1 is PRHDT and CDR2 is FYEKMQ (reference sequence). The CDR3 is made up of 15 amino acids. CDR3 amino acids: CASSLGGFMNSPLHF. As DNA, the CDR3 is TGTGCCAGCAGCTTAGGGGGCTTCATGAATTCACCCCTCCACTTT.

This clonotype was seen once. V and J are TRBV4-2 and TRBJ2-3, with D possibly TRBD2 on 6 matching bases. Germline-derived CDR1 and CDR2 are LGHNA and YNFKEQ. This CDR3 region has 14 residues. The ends were cut back, 0 bases at V and 4 bases at J, with 8 bases in the middle. The CDR3: CASSQERGADTQYF. CDR3 coding DNA: TGTGCCAGCAGCCAAGAGCGGGGAGCAGATACGCAGTATTTT.

The genes are TRBV7-2 and TRBJ1-5, with D unresolved. This CDR3 comprises 15 residues. Germline V gene sequence: CDR1 SGHTA, CDR2 FQGNSA. Between the trimmed V and J ends, which lost 5 bases and 0 bases, there was a span of 11 bases. CDR3 in amino acids: CASSLVGRSNQPQHF. CDR3 DNA sequence: TGTGCCAGCAGCCTAGTGGGTCGTAGCAATCAGCCCCAGCATTTT.

A few counts support this clonotype. The chain combines TRBV6-5 with TRBJ2-1; perhaps TRBD2 as D (6 bases). The CDR3 is 15 amino acids. Germline values: CDR1 MNHEY, CDR2 SVGAGI. Trimming cost V 2 bases and J 6 bases, with 14 bases left between them. CDR3 nucleotide sequence: TGTGCCAGCAGTTACGGGCCAGGGACTCGCAATGAGCAGTTCTTC. Encoded protein: CASSYGPGTRNEQFF.

CDR3 protein: CASSQDQTVYTF. DNA for the CDR3: TGTGCCAGCAGCCAAGACCAGACCGTTTACACCTTC. This chain joins TRBV14 and TRBJ1-2; D uncertain. The CDR3 covers 12 residues. Germline values: CDR1 SGHDN, CDR2 FVKESK. V was cut by 0 bases and J by 11 bases, with 10 bases left in between.

V and J are TRBV6-1 and TRBJ2-3; 7 nucleotides match TRBD1. V gave up 1 base and J gave up 5 bases; unmatched junction bases: 6. CDR1 is MNHNS and CDR2 is SASEGT in the germline V gene. The CDR3 contains 15 residues. CDR3 nucleotide sequence: TGTGCCAGCAGTGAAGTGGGACAGAGGGGAGATACGCAGTATTTT. As protein: CASSEVGQRGDTQYF.

This chain joins TRBV5-1 and TRBJ1-4; TRBD1 agrees at 8 bases. This CDR3 contains 16 residues. Trimming cost V 4 bases and J 6 bases; bases outside gene matches: 11. Germline V gene lookup returns CDR1 SGHRS and CDR2 YFSETQ. The CDR3 region is CASSIGTGLMYEKLFF. The DNA for the CDR3 is TGCGCCAGCAGCATAGGGACAGGACTGATGTATGAAAAACTGTTTTTT.

This clonotype was seen once. The chain is built from TRBV3-1 and TRBJ1-6; D is unresolved. The CDR3 spans 14 residues. Trimming left V 1 base short and J 10 bases short, with 11 bases between. Germline V CDR1 and CDR2: LGHDT, YNNKEL (reference sequence). The CDR3, as DNA: TGTGCCAGCAGCCAAGGACAAGGTCGATCACCCCTCCACTTT. It specifies CASSQGQGRSPLHF.

Written as DNA, the CDR3 is TGTGCCAGCAGCTTAGACAGGGGGCGCCTGCGTTTCGGCTATGGCTACACCTTC. Its protein is CASSLDRGRLRFGYGYTF. The chain uses TRBV7-2 and TRBJ1-2; 9 bases match TRBD1. CDR3 length: 18 residues. Germline CDR1 is SGHTA and CDR2 is FQGNSA. The V segment lost 1 base and the J segment 4 bases; nucleotides outside the gene matches: 13. The full variable domain, in which reference TRBV7-2 and TRBJ1-2 provide the parts outside the CDR3, is GAGVSQSPSNKVTEKGKDVELRCDPISGHTALYWYRQSLGQGLEFLIYFQGNSAPDKSGLPSDRFSAERTGGSVSTLTIQRTQQEDSAVYLCASSLDRGRLRFGYGYTFGSGTRLTVV.

The chain joins TRBV29-1 to TRBJ1-1; D gene ambiguous. Trimming pared 3 bases from V and 1 base from J, leaving 12 bases between. The germline V gene has CDR1 SQVTM and CDR2 ANQGSEA. There are 14 residues in the CDR3. The CDR3 bases are TGCAGCGTTGAGGTCGGAGGGTCGAACACTGAAGCTTTCTTT. Amino acids: CSVEVGGSNTEAFF.

As regards this clonotype: The junction does not match germline at one end; this may be a read error. CDR3 region: CRARDLAGVYNEQFF. The CDR3 DNA follows: TGCAGGGCTAGAGATCTAGCGGGTGTTTACAATGAGCAGTTCTTC. The genes are TRBV20-1 and TRBJ2-1, with 8 bases that match TRBD2. From germline, CDR1 is DFQATT and CDR2 SNEGSKA (reference sequence). The CDR3 contains 15 residues.

This clonotype was recorded once. The chain has TRBV30 and TRBJ1-2, with D unclear. The CDR3 runs to 13 residues. The V gene's germline CDR1 is GTSNPN and CDR2 SVGIG (reference sequence). Trimming left V 6 bases short and J 4 bases short, with 15 bases between. The CDR3 DNA reads as TGTGCCTGCCCCCAGATTAGCCTCTATGGCTACACCTTC. Its translation: CACPQISLYGYTF. Using reference TRBV30 and TRBJ1-2 for the parts outside the CDR3, the full variable domain is SQTIHQWPATLVQPVGSPLSLECTVEGTSNPNLYWYRQAAGRGLQLLFYSVGIGQISSEVPQNLSASRPQDRQFILSSKKLLLSDSGFYLCACPQISLYGYTFGSGTRLTVV.

The chain employs TRBV7-2 and TRBJ2-6; no reliable D call. Germline V lookup: CDR1 SGHTA, CDR2 FQGNSA. The CDR3 is made up of 16 amino acids. V lost 1 base and J lost 4, with 11 bases in between. The CDR3 region has the DNA TGTGCCAGCAGCTTAGTACAACTTCCCGGGGCCAACGTCCTGACTTTC. Amino acid sequence: CASSLVQLPGANVLTF.

This sequence joins TRBV12-3 or TRBV12-4 and TRBJ2-5; a weak D match, TRBD1 (5 bases). With the DNA end fitting TRBJ2-7 better, the J assignment may be wrong. CDR3 length: 13 amino acids. CDR3 DNA sequence: TGTGCCAGCAGCTTGGCAAGGGGCGTCGAGCAGTACTTC. This encodes CASSLARGVEQYF.

In its sample, this clonotype was seen a few times. The chain combines TRBV13 with TRBJ1-5; D is possibly TRBD1 (5 bases). Germline CDR1 is PRHDT and CDR2 is FYEKMQ (reference sequence). The CDR3 consists of 15 residues. V shed 4 bases and J shed 7 bases, with 17 bases lying between them. For the CDR3, the DNA is TGTGCCAGCAGCTCCCAGGGAGGGGTAGGACAGCCCCAGCATTTT. As protein: CASSSQGGVGQPQHF.

This clonotype has a single count. The chain's CDR3 is CASTGGGATEAFF. The CDR3 region has the DNA TGCGCCAGTACCGGGGGGGGTGCAACTGAAGCTTTCTTT. This chain links TRBV5-1 with TRBJ1-1, with a weak D call TRBD1 (5 bases). Germline loops: CDR1 SGHRS, CDR2 YFSETQ. The CDR3 contains 13 residues. V gave up 8 bases and J gave up 5 bases, with 16 bases separating them. Looking up the rest from reference TRBV5-1 and TRBJ1-1 gives the full variable domain: KAGVTQTPRYLIKTRGQQVTLSCSPISGHRSVSWYQQTPGQGLQFLFEYFSETQRNKGNFPGRFSGRQFSNSRSEMNVSTLELGDSALYLCASTGGGATEAFFGQGTRLTVV.

The rearrangement joins TRBV6-4 to TRBJ2-1; D possibly corresponds to TRBD1 (5 bases). Trimming cost V 6 bases and J 1 base, with 13 bases left between them. The CDR3 has 15 residues. Per germline, CDR1 MRHNA and CDR2 SNTAGT. The CDR3 nucleotides are TGTGCCAGCAGCGCAGGGTTTGAGTCCTACAATGAGCAGTTCTTC. It codes for CASSAGFESYNEQFF.

This clonotype was recorded a few times. For the CDR3, the DNA is TGCAGTGCCAGCCCCCCGTCGGGGACATCCTTCTACGAGCAGTACTTC. This encodes CSASPPSGTSFYEQYF. The rearrangement joins TRBV20-1 to TRBJ2-7; D perhaps matches TRBD1 (6 bases). V lost 6 bases and J lost 3, with 24 bases in between. Germline V gene sequence: CDR1 DFQATT, CDR2 SNEGSKA (reference sequence). The CDR3 is 16 amino acids.

The rearrangement joins TRBV5-1 to TRBJ2-1; tentatively, D is TRBD1 (7 bases). CDR1 is SGHRS, CDR2 YFSETQ, per germline. Trimming removed 1 base from V and 6 bases from J, with 14 bases in between. CDR3 length: 15 residues. The CDR3 loop is CASSLTGDSLNEQFF. As DNA, the CDR3 is TGCGCCAGCAGCTTGACAGGGGACTCACTCAATGAGCAGTTCTTC.

This chain joins TRBV7-2 and TRBJ2-1; D may be TRBD1 or TRBD2 (7 bases each). CDR3 size: 14 residues. Trimming left V 5 bases short and J 9 bases short, with 17 bases between. The germline gives CDR1 SGHTA, CDR2 FQGNSA. The CDR3 sequence is CASSQRQGGSEQFF. For the CDR3, the DNA is TGTGCCAGCAGCCAGAGACAGGGCGGGAGTGAGCAGTTCTTC.

This clonotype came up a few times. This chain joins TRBV7-9 and TRBJ2-5; D call uncertain. CDR1 is SEHNR, CDR2 FQNEAQ, per germline (reference sequence). This CDR3 is built from 14 residues. The V gene lost 8 bases and the J gene lost 5 bases, with 18 bases spanning the gap. CDR3 DNA: TGTGCCAGCGCGACGTCCCTTGCTGGGGAGACCCAGTACTTC. Translated, it gives CASATSLAGETQYF.

This clonotype has only a few counts. The rearrangement uses TRBV20-1 and TRBJ2-5, with no clear D. Germline assignment: CDR1 DFQATT and CDR2 SNEGSKA (reference sequence). V lost 0 bases and J lost 9, with 14 bases in between. CDR3 length: 13 amino acids. The CDR3 sequence: CSAREGSEVSQYF. The CDR3, as DNA: TGCAGTGCTAGAGAAGGGTCCGAGGTGTCCCAGTACTTC.

The J gene is TRBJ2-7, the V gene TRBV4-2; D is possibly TRBD2 (6 bases). Germline CDR1 and CDR2: LGHNA and YNFKEQ. Trimming took off 1 base at V and 4 bases at J, with 11 bases between the two ends. The CDR3 is made up of 14 amino acids. The CDR3 reads CASSQGPSGYEQYF. The CDR3 bases are TGTGCCAGCAGCCAAGGACCAAGCGGGTACGAGCAGTACTTC.

This clonotype has only one observation. This chain uses TRBV6-5 with TRBJ2-1; 11 nucleotides align to TRBD2. Germline values: CDR1 MNHEY, CDR2 SVGAGI. The CDR3 totals 17 residues. The V and J ends lost 2 bases and 6 bases, in that order; junction bases with no gene match: 9. The CDR3 is CASSYAPASGRRNEQFF. The DNA for the CDR3 is TGTGCCAGCAGTTACGCCCCGGCTAGCGGGAGGCGCAATGAGCAGTTCTTC.

This clonotype has only one observation. Its ends do not fully match the called genes, so a read error is possible. The chain employs TRBV28 and TRBJ2-1; D is perhaps TRBD1 (6 bases). Germline assignment: CDR1 MDHEN and CDR2 SYDVKM. The CDR3 totals 14 residues. CDR3 sequence: CASIPGASYNEQFF. In DNA, the CDR3 is TGCGCCAGCATACCAGGGGCCAGCTACAATGAGCAGTTCTTC.

This clonotype was seen once. The rearrangement joins TRBV3-1 to TRBJ2-3; D is possibly TRBD2 (6 bases). The ends were cut back, 2 bases at V and 2 bases at J, with 14 bases in the middle. CDR3 size: 16 residues. CDR1 is LGHDT, CDR2 YNNKEL, per germline (reference sequence). For the CDR3, the DNA is TGTGCCAGCAGCCAACTCGCGGGACCCCACACAGATACGCAGTATTTT. This translates into CASSQLAGPHTDTQYF.

J is TRBJ2-5 and V is TRBV7-2; 11 bases are a match to TRBD2. The germline gives CDR1 SGHTA, CDR2 FQGNSA. There are 18 residues in the CDR3. Germline trimming cut 4 bases from V and 5 bases from J; bases unmatched to any gene: 15. The CDR3 region has the DNA TGTGCCAGCAGCTCCCGGACTAGCGGGTATCGGGACCGGGAGACCCAGTACTTC. Translation: CASSSRTSGYRDRETQYF.

The rearrangement joins TRBV28 to TRBJ2-1; 10 nucleotides line up with TRBD2. V was pared by 6 bases and J by 6 bases, with 8 bases of the junction left unmatched. There are 15 residues in the CDR3. CDR1 is MDHEN, CDR2 SYDVKM, per germline. In nucleotides, the CDR3 is TGTGCCAGCAGCTATAGGCCTAGCGGGAGCAATGAGCAGTTCTTC. This translates into CASSYRPSGSNEQFF.

The rearrangement links TRBV6-5 to TRBJ2-7, with 7 bases that match TRBD2. Germline CDR1 and CDR2: MNHEY and SVGAGI. The V and J ends lost 2 bases and 6 bases, in that order; junction bases with no gene match: 10. The CDR3 sequence is 15 residues long. CDR3 protein: CASSYGQSGMVEQYF. The CDR3 nucleotides are TGTGCCAGCAGTTACGGGCAAAGCGGGATGGTCGAGCAGTACTTC.

There are a few counts of this clonotype. The chain employs TRBV28 and TRBJ2-5; 7 bases match TRBD2. Matching the DNA end better, TRBJ2-7 makes the J call doubtful. The length of the CDR3 is 15 residues. Germline values: CDR1 MDHEN, CDR2 SYDVKM. The CDR3 DNA is TGTGCCAGCACCACCAGCGAAAGCGGGATATACGAGCAGTACTTC. Protein: CASTTSESGIYEQYF.

This chain links TRBV5-1 with TRBJ1-2; the match to TRBD1 covers 8 bases. This CDR3 region has 16 residues. J lost 2 bases, V lost 1 base, and 7 bases had no gene match. Per germline, CDR1 SGHRS and CDR2 YFSETQ. The CDR3 DNA reads as TGCGCCAGCAGCTTGTTAATGAACAGGGGGAACTATGGCTACACCTTC. It is translated as CASSLLMNRGNYGYTF.

This clonotype was detected once. The genes are TRBV6-1 and TRBJ1-4; D not resolved. Germline lookup yields CDR1 MNHNS and CDR2 SASEGT. Trimming pared 3 bases from V and 5 bases from J, leaving 7 bases between. The CDR3 length is 13 residues. The CDR3 coding sequence is TGTGCCAGCAGTGAGCTGCCAAATGAAAAACTGTTTTTT. Its protein product is CASSELPNEKLFF.